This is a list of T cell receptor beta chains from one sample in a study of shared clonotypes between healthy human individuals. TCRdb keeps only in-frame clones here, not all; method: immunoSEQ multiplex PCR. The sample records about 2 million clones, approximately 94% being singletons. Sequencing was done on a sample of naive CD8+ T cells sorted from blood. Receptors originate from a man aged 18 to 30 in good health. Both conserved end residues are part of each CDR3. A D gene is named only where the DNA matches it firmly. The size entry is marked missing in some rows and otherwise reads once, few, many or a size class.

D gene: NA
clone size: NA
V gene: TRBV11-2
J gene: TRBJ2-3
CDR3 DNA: TGTGCCAGCTTTAGTTGGGGCTCTGCCACAGATACGCAGTATTTT
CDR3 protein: CASFSWGSATDTQYF

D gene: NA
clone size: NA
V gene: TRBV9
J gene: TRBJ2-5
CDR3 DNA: TGTGCCAGCAGCCACAAACAGCAAGAGACCCAGTACTTC
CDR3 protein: CASSHKQQETQYF

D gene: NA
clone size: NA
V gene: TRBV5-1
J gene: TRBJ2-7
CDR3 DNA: TGCGCCAGCAGCTTGGAGGACGCAAACCCACCCTACGAGCAGTACTTC
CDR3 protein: CASSLEDANPPYEQYF

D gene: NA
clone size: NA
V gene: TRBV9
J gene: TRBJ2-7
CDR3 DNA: TGTGCCAGCAGCGTAGATGGTTACGAGCAGTACTTC
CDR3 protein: CASSVDGYEQYF

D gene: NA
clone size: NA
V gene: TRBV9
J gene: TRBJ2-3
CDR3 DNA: TGTGCCAGCAGCGTAGAAGCCGATACGCAGTATTTT
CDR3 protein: CASSVEADTQYF

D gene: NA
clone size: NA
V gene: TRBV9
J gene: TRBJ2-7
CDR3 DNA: TGTGCCAGCAGCGTAACCGGGAGCGGGTGGGGCTCCTACGAGCAGTACTTC
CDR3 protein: CASSVTGSGWGSYEQYF

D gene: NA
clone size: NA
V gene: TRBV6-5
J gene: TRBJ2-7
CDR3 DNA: TGTGCCAGCAGCTACTCTGCTGGAGGGGTGAGCTACGAGCAGTACTTC
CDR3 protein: CASSYSAGGVSYEQYF

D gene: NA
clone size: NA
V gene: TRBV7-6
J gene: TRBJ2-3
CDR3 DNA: TGTGCCAGCAGCCCGATAGCGGATTATGACACAGATACGCAGTATTTT
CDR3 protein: CASSPIADYDTDTQYF

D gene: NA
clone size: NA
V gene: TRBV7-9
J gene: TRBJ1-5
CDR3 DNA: TGTGCCAGCAGCTTCCCTAAATCCCACAGGGATCAGCCCCAGCATTTT
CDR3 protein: CASSFPKSHRDQPQHF

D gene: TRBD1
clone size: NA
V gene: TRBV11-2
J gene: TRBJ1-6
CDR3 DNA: TGTGCCAGCAGCCGATCCAGGGGACAGAATTCACCCCTCCACTTT
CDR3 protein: CASSRSRGQNSPLHF

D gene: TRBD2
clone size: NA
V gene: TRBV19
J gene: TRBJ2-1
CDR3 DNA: TGTGCCAGTAGTATAGGGAGGACTAGGATTTTCAATGAGCAGTTCTTC
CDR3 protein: CASSIGRTRIFNEQFF

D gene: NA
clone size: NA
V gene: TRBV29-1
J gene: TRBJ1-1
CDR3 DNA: TGCAGCGTCAGCGCCAATTTAGGGGTCACTGAAGCTTTCTTT
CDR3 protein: CSVSANLGVTEAFF

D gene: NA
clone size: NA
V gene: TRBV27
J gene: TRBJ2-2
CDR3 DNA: TGTGCCAGCAGTTTTCTGGGGGTGGTAAACACCGGGGAGCTGTTTTTT
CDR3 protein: CASSFLGVVNTGELFF

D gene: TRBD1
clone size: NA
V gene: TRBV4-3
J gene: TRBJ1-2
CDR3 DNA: TGCGCCAGCAGCCAAGAAGACAGGGACTATGGCTACACCTTC
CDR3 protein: CASSQEDRDYGYTF

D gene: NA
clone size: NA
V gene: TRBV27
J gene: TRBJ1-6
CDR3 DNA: TGTGCCAGCACCCACCATGAGGGGAGCTCCTATAATTCACCCCTCCACTTT
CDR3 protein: CASTHHEGSSYNSPLHF

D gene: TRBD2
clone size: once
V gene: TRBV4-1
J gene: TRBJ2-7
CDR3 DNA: TGCGCCAGCAGCCAGGTTAGCGGGGGGGCCCTTGAGCAGTACTTC
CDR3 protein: CASSQVSGGALEQYF

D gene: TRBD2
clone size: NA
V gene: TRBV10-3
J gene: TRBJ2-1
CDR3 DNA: TGTGCCATCAGTGAGGGGACTACTATTTACAATGAGCAGTTCTTC
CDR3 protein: CAISEGTTIYNEQFF

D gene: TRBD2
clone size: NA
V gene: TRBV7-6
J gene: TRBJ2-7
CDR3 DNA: TGTGCCAGCAGCTTAAGGGAGGCTAGCGGGAGTGTACACGAGCAGTACTTC
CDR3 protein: CASSLREASGSVHEQYF

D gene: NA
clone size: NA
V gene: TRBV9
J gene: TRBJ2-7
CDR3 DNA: TGTGCCAGCAGCCCAAGAAGTGGGGTTCCCTACGAGCAGTACTTC
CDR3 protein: CASSPRSGVPYEQYF

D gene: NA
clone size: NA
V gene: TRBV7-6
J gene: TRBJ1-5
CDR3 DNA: TGTGCCAGCAGCTTGATTGGGGGGCGGGATCAGCCCCAGCATTTT
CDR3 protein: CASSLIGGRDQPQHF

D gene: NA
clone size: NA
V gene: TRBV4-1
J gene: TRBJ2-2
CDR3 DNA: TGCGCCAGCAGCCCAGCCACCGGGGAGCTGTTTTTT
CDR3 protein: CASSPATGELFF

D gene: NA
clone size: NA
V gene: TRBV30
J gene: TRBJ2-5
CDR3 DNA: TGTGCCTGGAGTGGACTACTCCAAGAGACCCAGTACTTC
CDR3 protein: CAWSGLLQETQYF

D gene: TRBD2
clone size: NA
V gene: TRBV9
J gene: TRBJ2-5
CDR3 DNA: TGTGCCAGCAGCGTAGAAATTCTAGCGGGGCGGGAGACCCAGTACTTC
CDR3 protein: CASSVEILAGRETQYF

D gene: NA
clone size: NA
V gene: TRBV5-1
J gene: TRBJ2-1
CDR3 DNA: TGCGCCAGCAGCTTGTGGCGGGGTATGCACAATGAGCAGTTCTTC
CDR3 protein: CASSLWRGMHNEQFF

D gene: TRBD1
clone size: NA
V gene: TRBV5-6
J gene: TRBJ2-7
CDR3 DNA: TGTGCCAGCAGCTTGACAGGGGTCGAGCAGTACTTC
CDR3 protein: CASSLTGVEQYF

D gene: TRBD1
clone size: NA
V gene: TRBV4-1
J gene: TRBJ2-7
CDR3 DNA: TGCGCCAGCAGCCAAGTAGGGACAGGGGGCGTCTACGAGCAGTACTTC
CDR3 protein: CASSQVGTGGVYEQYF

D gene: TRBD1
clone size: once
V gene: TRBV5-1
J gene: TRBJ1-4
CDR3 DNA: TGCGCCAGCAGCTCCATGGGACAGGAAAATGAAAAACTGTTTTTT
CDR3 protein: CASSSMGQENEKLFF

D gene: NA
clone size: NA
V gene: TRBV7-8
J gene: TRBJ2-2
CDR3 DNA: TGTGCCAGCAGCTTAGGGGACGGAAGGTACACCGGGGAGCTGTTTTTT
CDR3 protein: CASSLGDGRYTGELFF

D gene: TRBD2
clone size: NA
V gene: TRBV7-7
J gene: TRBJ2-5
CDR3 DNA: TGTGCTAGCAGCCCGACGACTAGCGGGTACCAAGAGACCCAGTACTTC
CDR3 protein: CASSPTTSGYQETQYF

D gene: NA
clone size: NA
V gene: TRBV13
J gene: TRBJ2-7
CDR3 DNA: TGTGCCAGCAGCTTAGAAGGGCGGGTAGAATACGAGCAGTACTTC
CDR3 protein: CASSLEGRVEYEQYF

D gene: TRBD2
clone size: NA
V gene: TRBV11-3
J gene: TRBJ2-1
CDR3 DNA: TGTGCCAGCAGCTCCACTAGCGGGGGCCAGGATGAGCAGTTCTTC
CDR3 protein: CASSSTSGGQDEQFF

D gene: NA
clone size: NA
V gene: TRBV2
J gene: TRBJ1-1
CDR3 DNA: TGTGCCAGCAGTCCCTGGACAGTGAACACTGAAGCTTTCTTT
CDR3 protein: CASSPWTVNTEAFF

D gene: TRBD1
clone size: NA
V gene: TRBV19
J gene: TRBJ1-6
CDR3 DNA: TGTGCCAGTAGTTCCGGGACAGCGAGCTATAATTCACCCCTCCACTTT
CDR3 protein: CASSSGTASYNSPLHF

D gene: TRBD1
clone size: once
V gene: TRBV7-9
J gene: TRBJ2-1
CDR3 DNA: TGTGCCAGCGAACATTCCCCGCCAGGGGGCGTAGGTACGTTCTTC
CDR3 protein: CASEHSPPGGVGTFF

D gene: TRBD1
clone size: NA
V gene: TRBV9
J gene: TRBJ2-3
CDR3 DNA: TGTGCCAGCAGCGTCACCGGGACAGGAGACACAGATACGCAGTATTTT
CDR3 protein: CASSVTGTGDTDTQYF

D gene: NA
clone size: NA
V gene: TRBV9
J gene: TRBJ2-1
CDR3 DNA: TGTGCCAGCAGCGCTTATACGGGAAGCTCCTACAATGAGCAGTTCTTC
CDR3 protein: CASSAYTGSSYNEQFF